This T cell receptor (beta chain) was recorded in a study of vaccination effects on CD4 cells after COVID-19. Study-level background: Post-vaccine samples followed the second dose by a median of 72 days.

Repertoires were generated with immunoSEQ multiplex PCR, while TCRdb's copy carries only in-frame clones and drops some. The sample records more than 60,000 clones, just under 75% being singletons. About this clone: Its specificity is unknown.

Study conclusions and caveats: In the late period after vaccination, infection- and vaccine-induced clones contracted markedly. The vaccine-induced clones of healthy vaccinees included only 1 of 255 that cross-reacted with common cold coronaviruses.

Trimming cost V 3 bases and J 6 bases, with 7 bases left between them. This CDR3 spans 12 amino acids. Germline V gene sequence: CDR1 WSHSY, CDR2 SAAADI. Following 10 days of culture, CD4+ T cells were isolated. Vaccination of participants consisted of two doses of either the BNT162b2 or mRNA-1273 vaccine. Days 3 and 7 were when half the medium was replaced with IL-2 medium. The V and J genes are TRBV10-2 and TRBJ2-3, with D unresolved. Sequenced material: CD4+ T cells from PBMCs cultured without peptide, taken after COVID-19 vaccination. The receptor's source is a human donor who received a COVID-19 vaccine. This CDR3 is CASSEGWDTQYF. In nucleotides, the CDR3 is TGCGCCAGCAGTGAAGGGTGGGATACGCAGTATTTT.